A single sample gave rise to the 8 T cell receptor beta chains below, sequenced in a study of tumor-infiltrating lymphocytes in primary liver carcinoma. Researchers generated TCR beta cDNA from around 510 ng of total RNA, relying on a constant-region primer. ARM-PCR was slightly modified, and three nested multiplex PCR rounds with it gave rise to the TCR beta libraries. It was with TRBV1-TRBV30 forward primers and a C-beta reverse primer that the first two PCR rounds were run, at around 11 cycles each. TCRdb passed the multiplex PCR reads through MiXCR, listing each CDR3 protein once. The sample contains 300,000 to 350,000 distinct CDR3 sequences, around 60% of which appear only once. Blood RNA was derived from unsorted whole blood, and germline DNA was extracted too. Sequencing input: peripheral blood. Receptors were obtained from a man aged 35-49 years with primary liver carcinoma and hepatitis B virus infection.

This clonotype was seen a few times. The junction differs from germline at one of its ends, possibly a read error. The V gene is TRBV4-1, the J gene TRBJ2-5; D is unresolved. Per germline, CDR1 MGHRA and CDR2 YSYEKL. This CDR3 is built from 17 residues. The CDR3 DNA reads TGCGCCAACAGCCAAGATCCGGCTCTTACAGTCCAAGAGACCCAGTACTTC. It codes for CANSQDPALTVQETQYF.

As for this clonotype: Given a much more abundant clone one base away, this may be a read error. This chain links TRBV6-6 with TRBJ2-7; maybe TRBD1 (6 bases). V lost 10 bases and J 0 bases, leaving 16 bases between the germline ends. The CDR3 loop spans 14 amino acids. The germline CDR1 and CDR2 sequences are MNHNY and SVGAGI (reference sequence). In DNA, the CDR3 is TGTGCCAACAGCCCCGGACAGTTCTCCTACGAGCAGTACTTC. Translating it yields CANSPGQFSYEQYF.

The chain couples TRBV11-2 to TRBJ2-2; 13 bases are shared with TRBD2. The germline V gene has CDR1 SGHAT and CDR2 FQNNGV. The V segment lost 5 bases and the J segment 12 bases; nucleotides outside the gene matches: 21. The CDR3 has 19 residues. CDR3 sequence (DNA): TGTGCCAGCAGCCCTCGACTAGCGGGAGGTTTTGGTGACACCTGGAAGCTGTTTTTT. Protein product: CASSPRLAGGFGDTWKLFF. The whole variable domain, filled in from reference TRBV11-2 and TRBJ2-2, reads EAGVAQSPRYKIIEKRQSVAFWCNPISGHATLYWYQQILGQGPKLLIQFQNNGVVDDSQLPKDRFSAERLKGVDSTLKIQPAKLEDSAVYLCASSPRLAGGFGDTWKLFFGEGSRLTVL.

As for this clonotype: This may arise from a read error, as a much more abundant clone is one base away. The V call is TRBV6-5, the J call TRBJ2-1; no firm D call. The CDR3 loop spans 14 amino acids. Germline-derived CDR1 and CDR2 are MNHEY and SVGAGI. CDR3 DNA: TGTGCCAGCAGGGGTAGTTTGCCCTACAATGATCAGTTCTTC. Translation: CASRGSLPYNDQFF.

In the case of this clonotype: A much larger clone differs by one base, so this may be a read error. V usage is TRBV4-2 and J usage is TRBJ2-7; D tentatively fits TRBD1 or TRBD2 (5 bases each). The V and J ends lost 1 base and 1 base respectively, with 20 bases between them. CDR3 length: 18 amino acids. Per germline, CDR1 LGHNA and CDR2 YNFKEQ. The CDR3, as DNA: TGTGCCAGCAGCCAAGCGAGGGCGGCAGGGCCTCTATCCTACGAGCAGTACTTC. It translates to CASSQARAAGPLSYEQYF.

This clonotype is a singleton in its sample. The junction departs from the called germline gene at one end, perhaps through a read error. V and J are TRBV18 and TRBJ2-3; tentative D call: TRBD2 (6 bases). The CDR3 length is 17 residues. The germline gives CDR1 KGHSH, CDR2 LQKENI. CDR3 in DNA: TGTGCCAGCTCACCACCGGTTCTAGCGCCCAACACAGATACGCAGTACTTT. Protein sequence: CASSPPVLAPNTDTQYF.

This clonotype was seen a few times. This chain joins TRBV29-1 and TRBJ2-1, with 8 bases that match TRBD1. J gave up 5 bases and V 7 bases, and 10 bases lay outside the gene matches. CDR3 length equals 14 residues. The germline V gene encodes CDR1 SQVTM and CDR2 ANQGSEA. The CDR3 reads CSAPQRTGNNEQFF. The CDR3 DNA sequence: TGCAGCGCCCCACAGCGGACAGGGAACAATGAGCAGTTCTTC.

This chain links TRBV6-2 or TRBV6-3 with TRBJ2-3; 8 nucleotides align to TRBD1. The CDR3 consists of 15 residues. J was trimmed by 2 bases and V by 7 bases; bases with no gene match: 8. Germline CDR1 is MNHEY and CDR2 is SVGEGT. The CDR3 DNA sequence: TGTGCCAGCAACCCAGTCCAGGGGGCCACAGATACGCAGTATTTT. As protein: CASNPVQGATDTQYF.